What follows is one T cell receptor (beta chain) and its context. Its antigen remains unknown. The primer mix had 60 Vbeta and 13 Jbeta primers. The protocol was immunoSEQ multiplex PCR, while the TCRdb copy is restricted to in-frame clones and leaves out a portion. The sample contains around 92,000 clones, roughly 80% of which appear only once. The data were obtained in a study of cytomegalovirus exposure and HLA in healthy donors. Study summary: Earlier, almost 120 million unique TCR beta sequences were recovered from approximately 200 million T cells by an analysis.

V was clipped by 0 bases and J by 0 bases; unmatched bases: 10. CDR1 and CDR2 from the germline V gene are SEHNR and FQNEAQ (reference sequence). CDR3 length equals 19 residues. Study outcomes and limitations: Reportedly, cytomegalovirus status was diagnosed with high sensitivity and specificity. A later analysis linked a missense variant in DCLRE1C to the trimming of TCR beta V and J genes.

Sequencing was done on a sample of PBMCs. The rearrangement joins TRBV7-9 to TRBJ1-4; the match to TRBD1 covers 7 bases. The clonotype comes from a girl aged 2 to 10 in good health and CMV-seropositive. The CDR3 loop reads CASSLAAGGSFSTNEKLFF. CDR3 DNA sequence: TGTGCCAGCAGCTTAGCAGCAGGGGGGTCTTTTTCAACTAATGAAAAACTGTTTTTT.